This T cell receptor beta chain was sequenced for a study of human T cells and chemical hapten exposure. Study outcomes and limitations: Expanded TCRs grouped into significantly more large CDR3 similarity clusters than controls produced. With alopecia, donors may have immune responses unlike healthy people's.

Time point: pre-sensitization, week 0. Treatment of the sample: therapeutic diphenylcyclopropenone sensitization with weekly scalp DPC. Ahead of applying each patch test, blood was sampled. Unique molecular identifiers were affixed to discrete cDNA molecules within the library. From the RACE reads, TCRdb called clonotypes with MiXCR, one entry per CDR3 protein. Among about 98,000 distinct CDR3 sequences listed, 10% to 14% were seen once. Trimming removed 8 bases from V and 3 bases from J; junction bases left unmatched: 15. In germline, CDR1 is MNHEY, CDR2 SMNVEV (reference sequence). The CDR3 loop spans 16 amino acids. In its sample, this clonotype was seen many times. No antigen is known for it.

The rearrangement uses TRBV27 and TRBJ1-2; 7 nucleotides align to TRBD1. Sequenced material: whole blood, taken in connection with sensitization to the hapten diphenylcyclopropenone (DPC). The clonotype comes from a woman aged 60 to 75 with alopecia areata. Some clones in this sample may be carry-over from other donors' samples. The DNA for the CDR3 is TGTGCCAGCGCACCAAGGGGGCGGGGAAGAGACTATGGCTACACCTTC. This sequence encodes CASAPRGRGRDYGYTF.